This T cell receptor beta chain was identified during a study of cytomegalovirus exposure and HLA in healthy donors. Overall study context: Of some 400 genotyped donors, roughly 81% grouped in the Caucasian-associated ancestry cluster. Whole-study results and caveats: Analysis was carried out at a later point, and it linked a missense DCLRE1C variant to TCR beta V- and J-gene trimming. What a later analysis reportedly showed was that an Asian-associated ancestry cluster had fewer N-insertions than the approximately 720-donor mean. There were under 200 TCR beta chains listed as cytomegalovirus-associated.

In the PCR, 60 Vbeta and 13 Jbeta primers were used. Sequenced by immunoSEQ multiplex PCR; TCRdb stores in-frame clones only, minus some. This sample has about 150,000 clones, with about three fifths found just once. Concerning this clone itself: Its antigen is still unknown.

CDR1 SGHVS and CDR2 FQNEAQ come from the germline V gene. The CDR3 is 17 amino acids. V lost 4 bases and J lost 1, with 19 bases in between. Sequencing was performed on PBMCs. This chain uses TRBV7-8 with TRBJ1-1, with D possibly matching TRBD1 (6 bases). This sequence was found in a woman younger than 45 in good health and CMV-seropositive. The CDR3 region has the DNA TGTGCCAGCAGCTCCCTTAGGGGCGGACAGAGGAACACTGAAGCTTTCTTT. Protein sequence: CASSSLRGGQRNTEAFF. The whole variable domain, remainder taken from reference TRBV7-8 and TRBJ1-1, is GAGVSQSPRYKVAKRGQDVALRCDPISGHVSLFWYQQALGQGPEFLTYFQNEAQLDKSGLPSDRFFAERPEGSVSTLKIQRTQQEDSAVYLCASSSLRGGQRNTEAFFGQGTRLTVV.